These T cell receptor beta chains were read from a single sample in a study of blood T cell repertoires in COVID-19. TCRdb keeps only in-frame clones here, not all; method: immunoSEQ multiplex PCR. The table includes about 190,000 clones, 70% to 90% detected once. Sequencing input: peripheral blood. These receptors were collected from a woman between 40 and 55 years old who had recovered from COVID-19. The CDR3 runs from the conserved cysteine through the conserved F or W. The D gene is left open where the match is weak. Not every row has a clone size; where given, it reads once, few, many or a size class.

cdr3_aa: CASSVGQGTEGYNEQFF; cdr3_nt: TGTGCCAGCAGCGTAGGACAGGGTACGGAAGGGTACAATGAGCAGTTCTTC; j_call: TRBJ2-1; d_call: TRBD1; clone_size: -; v_call: TRBV7-8
cdr3_aa: CASSSGVLSSYNEQFF; cdr3_nt: TGCGCCAGCAGCTCAGGGGTCCTGAGCTCCTACAATGAGCAGTTCTTC; j_call: TRBJ2-1; d_call: -; clone_size: -; v_call: TRBV5-1
cdr3_aa: CASRWDRVSGYTF; cdr3_nt: TGTGCCAGCAGATGGGACAGGGTAAGCGGCTACACCTTC; j_call: TRBJ1-2; d_call: TRBD1; clone_size: -; v_call: TRBV6-5
cdr3_aa: CASSLAGGGRAKNIQYF; cdr3_nt: TGTGCCAGCAGCTTAGCTGGTGGCGGGAGGGCCAAAAACATTCAGTACTTC; j_call: TRBJ2-4; d_call: TRBD2; clone_size: once; v_call: TRBV7-2
cdr3_aa: CAISVRDRNSPLHF; cdr3_nt: TGTGCCATCAGCGTCCGGGACAGAAATTCACCCCTCCACTTT; j_call: TRBJ1-6; d_call: TRBD1; clone_size: -; v_call: TRBV10-3
cdr3_aa: CASSIGGVSYNEQFF; cdr3_nt: TGTGCCAGTAGTATCGGCGGGGTCTCCTACAATGAGCAGTTCTTC; j_call: TRBJ2-1; d_call: -; clone_size: once; v_call: TRBV19
cdr3_aa: CASSLAGEGYTF; cdr3_nt: TGTGCCAGCAGCTTAGCGGGGGAAGGCTACACCTTC; j_call: TRBJ1-2; d_call: -; clone_size: -; v_call: TRBV7-3
cdr3_aa: CASSLAPSGSGTDTQYF; cdr3_nt: TGTGCCAGCAGCTTGGCCCCGAGTGGGAGTGGCACAGATACGCAGTATTTT; j_call: TRBJ2-3; d_call: -; clone_size: -; v_call: TRBV5-5
cdr3_aa: CASSSLSGGYEQYF; cdr3_nt: TGTGCCAGCAGCTCCCTGTCGGGGGGGTACGAGCAGTACTTC; j_call: TRBJ2-7; d_call: TRBD2; clone_size: -; v_call: TRBV7-2
cdr3_aa: CASSDSAEPTDTQYF; cdr3_nt: TGTGCCAGCAGTGACTCGGCAGAACCCACAGATACGCAGTATTTT; j_call: TRBJ2-3; d_call: -; clone_size: -; v_call: TRBV6-4
cdr3_aa: CASTPNGGEQYF; cdr3_nt: TGTGCCAGCACCCCCAACGGGGGGGAGCAGTACTTC; j_call: TRBJ2-7; d_call: TRBD2; clone_size: -; v_call: TRBV7-2
cdr3_aa: CASSGGQGTYTEAFF; cdr3_nt: TGTGCCAGCAGTGGAGGACAGGGAACTTACACTGAAGCTTTCTTT; j_call: TRBJ1-1; d_call: TRBD1; clone_size: -; v_call: TRBV28
cdr3_aa: CSVRGTRQGTYEQYF; cdr3_nt: TGCAGCGTTAGGGGTACAAGACAGGGGACCTACGAGCAGTACTTC; j_call: TRBJ2-7; d_call: TRBD1; clone_size: -; v_call: TRBV29-1
cdr3_aa: CASSPSGTSANTQYF; cdr3_nt: TGCGCCAGCAGCCCTTCGGGGACTAGCGCAAATACGCAGTATTTT; j_call: TRBJ2-3; d_call: TRBD2; clone_size: -; v_call: TRBV5-1
cdr3_aa: CATSRSTDRADTQYF; cdr3_nt: TGTGCCACCAGCAGATCGACGGACAGGGCAGATACGCAGTATTTT; j_call: TRBJ2-3; d_call: TRBD1; clone_size: -; v_call: TRBV15
cdr3_aa: CASSLGTGDMNTEAFF; cdr3_nt: TGTGCCAGCAGCCTCGGGACAGGGGACATGAACACTGAAGCTTTCTTT; j_call: TRBJ1-1; d_call: TRBD1; clone_size: -; v_call: TRBV3-1/TRBV3-2